This T cell receptor (beta chain) was sequenced for a study of blood T cell repertoires in COVID-19. Whole-study context: Collection of acute and convalescent COVID-19 samples took place in the United States, Italy and Spain. Nucleic acid was either cDNA or gDNA, and it came from T cells, B-cell-depleted T cells, or PBMCs.

In the original processing: Using reference gene primer amplification, nucleated cell counts were estimated. Here immunoSEQ multiplex PCR was the method, and the copy in TCRdb shows in-frame clones only, minus some. V, J and clone size are those of that table, while D and trimming were read from the DNA. The profile shows more than 300,000 clones, about 90% of them singletons. This CDR3 region has 14 residues. The ends lost 4 bases at V and 7 bases at J; junction bases unmatched: 8. Germline values: CDR1 SGDLS, CDR2 YYNGEE. The Seattle patients, enrolled during active infection, were followed longitudinally.

This receptor was identified in a woman in her 70s with COVID-19, enrolled during active disease. The gene calls are TRBV9 and TRBJ2-7; TRBD2 matches at 10 bases. The specimen sequenced was peripheral blood. The CDR3 sequence: CASSPLAGGGEQYF. CDR3 coding DNA: TGTGCCAGCAGCCCATTAGCGGGGGGTGGGGAGCAGTACTTC.